This T cell receptor (beta chain) was identified during a study of cytomegalovirus exposure and HLA in healthy donors. General study findings and limits: In an earlier analysis, in some 500 donors, most V segments appeared productive either ~90% or ~30% of the time.

V gave up 3 bases and J gave up 1 base; unmatched junction bases: 3. The V gene's germline CDR1 is KGHSH and CDR2 LQKENI. CDR3 length: 15 amino acids. As to this clone: No antigen is known for it.

The PCR used 60 Vbeta and 13 Jbeta primers. Generated by immunoSEQ multiplex PCR, the TCRdb table keeps only in-frame clones and is missing some. Its table records about 34,000 clones. This sequence joins TRBV18 and TRBJ2-5, with TRBD2 identical over 9 bases. This TCR was sampled from a middle-aged woman in good health and CMV-seropositive. What was sequenced was PBMCs. The CDR3 DNA is TGTGCCAGCTCACCCCCGCGGGGGGGCCAAGAGACCCAGTACTTC. Translating it yields CASSPPRGGQETQYF.